The present entry profiles one T cell receptor beta chain with its context. As yet, its antigen is unknown. Clones were read by immunoSEQ multiplex PCR, and TCRdb kept only the in-frame ones, dropping some. The sample contains about 160,000 clones, under 95% of which appear only once. These data belong to a study of T cell responses to AZD1222 COVID-19 vaccine. Second-dose schedules of about 4 or about 12 weeks were combined. Study-level results: There were vaccine-associated CD4 TCRs across spike, dominant at 160-218 and 743-854. Spike-specific TCR breadth and depth rose after two AZD1222 doses. White British ancestry dominated among donors, who included more females, and clonal diversity was possibly underestimated.

J gave up 3 bases and V 1 base, and 5 bases lay outside the gene matches. Germline values: CDR1 MGHDK, CDR2 SYGVNS. This CDR3 contains 16 residues. J is TRBJ2-5 and V is TRBV25-1; TRBD2 agrees at 10 bases. The sequencing used peripheral blood, collected 28 days after the second AZD1222 dose. The TCR sequence derives from an adult who received the AZD1222 COVID-19 vaccine. The CDR3 reads CASSESSGGREETQYF. For the CDR3, the DNA is TGTGCCAGCAGTGAATCTAGCGGGGGCCGGGAAGAGACCCAGTACTTC.